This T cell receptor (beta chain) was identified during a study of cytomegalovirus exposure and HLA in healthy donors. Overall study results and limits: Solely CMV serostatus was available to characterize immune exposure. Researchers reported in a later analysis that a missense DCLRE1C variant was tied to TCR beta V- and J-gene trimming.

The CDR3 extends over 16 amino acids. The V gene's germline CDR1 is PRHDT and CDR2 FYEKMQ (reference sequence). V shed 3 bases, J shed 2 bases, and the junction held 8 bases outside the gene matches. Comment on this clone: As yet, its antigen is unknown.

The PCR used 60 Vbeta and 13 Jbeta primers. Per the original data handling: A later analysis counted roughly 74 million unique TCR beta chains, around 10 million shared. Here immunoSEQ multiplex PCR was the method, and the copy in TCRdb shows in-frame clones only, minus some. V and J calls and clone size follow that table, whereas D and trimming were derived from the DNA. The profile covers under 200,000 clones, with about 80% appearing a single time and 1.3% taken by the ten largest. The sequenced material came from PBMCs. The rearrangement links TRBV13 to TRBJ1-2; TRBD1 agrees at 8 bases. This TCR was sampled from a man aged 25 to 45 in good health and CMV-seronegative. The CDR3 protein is CASSFSGGDRNYGYTF. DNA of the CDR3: TGTGCCAGCAGCTTTTCTGGCGGGGACAGGAACTATGGCTACACCTTC.